This T cell receptor (beta chain) was captured by sequencing in a study of T cell responses to AZD1222 COVID-19 vaccine. This clone has a single count. What it binds is unknown. This CDR3 has 14 residues. Germline V lookup: CDR1 SEHNR, CDR2 FQNEAQ (reference sequence). Trimming cost V 0 bases and J 4 bases, with 9 bases left between them. Here immunoSEQ multiplex PCR was the method, and the copy in TCRdb shows in-frame clones only, minus some. Here the sample spans around 200,000 clones, around 90% being singletons. Study-wide points: The study sampled repertoires only after the peak T cell response. Donors were mostly white British, more females; clonal diversity possibly underestimated. Spike-specific TCRs gained breadth and depth after people received two AZD1222 doses.

The clonotype comes from an adult in good health. The V and J genes are TRBV7-9 and TRBJ1-1, with a possible D match to TRBD1 (5 bases). The source was peripheral blood, collected on day 0 of AZD1222 vaccination. The CDR3 reads CASSLAGEATEAFF. CDR3 bases: TGTGCCAGCAGCTTAGCGGGGGAGGCCACTGAAGCTTTCTTT.